The TCR beta chain described here comes from a study of T cell responses to AZD1222 COVID-19 vaccine. Overall study findings and caveats: Reportedly, nearly half the spike-specific TCRs target unmutated variant regions. Among the donors, most were white British and more were female, and clonal diversity was possibly underestimated. An increase in Spike-specific TCR breadth and depth was observed after two AZD1222 doses. Sampling that yielded the repertoires occurred only after the peak T cell response.

Repertoires were generated with immunoSEQ multiplex PCR, while TCRdb's copy carries only in-frame clones and drops some. The data show 90,000 to 110,000 clones, roughly 88% seen once. The J segment lost 6 bases and the V segment lost 3 bases, leaving 11 bases of the junction unmatched. Per the germline V gene, CDR1 is SQVTM and CDR2 is ANQGSEA. CDR3 length equals 16 residues. Notes on this clone: The antigen is undetermined.

The material sequenced was peripheral blood, taken on day 0 of AZD1222 vaccination. The rearrangement links TRBV29-1 to TRBJ1-1; 12 bases align to TRBD1. The TCR originated in an adult in good health. The CDR3 protein is CSVDSGTGGAGAEAFF. The CDR3 DNA reads as TGCAGCGTTGACTCCGGGACAGGGGGCGCCGGGGCTGAAGCTTTCTTT. The whole variable domain, remainder taken from reference TRBV29-1 and TRBJ1-1, is SAVISQKPSRDICQRGTSLTIQCQVDSQVTMMFWYRQQPGQSLTLIATANQGSEATYESGFVIDKFPISRPNLTFSTLTVSNMSPEDSSIYLCSVDSGTGGAGAEAFFGQGTRLTVV.